Presented here are 19 T cell receptor beta chains from one specimen sequenced in a study of blood T cell repertoires in COVID-19. Assay: immunoSEQ multiplex PCR; the TCRdb copy retains only in-frame clones and omits some. The data show over 110,000 clones, with around 78% seen just once and 1.9% held by the top ten. The sequencing sample was made of peripheral blood. The receptors come from a woman aged 60-70 years with acute or convalescent COVID-19.

This clone was counted a few times. V gene TRBV5-6 combines with J gene TRBJ2-7, with D perhaps TRBD1 (6 bases). The germline gives CDR1 SGHDT, CDR2 YYEEEE. CDR3 length equals 14 residues. V was clipped by 5 bases and J by 2 bases, with 14 bases between them. The CDR3, as DNA: TGTGCCAGCAGACCCGGACAGTTACCCTACGAGCAGTACTTC. It yields the protein CASRPGQLPYEQYF.

The chain recombines TRBV9 with TRBJ2-7, with 9 nucleotides matching TRBD2. The CDR3 is 18 amino acids. Germline-derived CDR1 and CDR2 are SGDLS and YYNGEE. Trimming cost V 3 bases and J 0 bases; bases outside gene matches: 13. The CDR3 loop reads CASSGGLAPEAVSYEQYF. As DNA, the CDR3 is TGTGCCAGCAGCGGGGGACTAGCCCCTGAGGCCGTCTCCTACGAGCAGTACTTC.

V is TRBV11-2 and J is TRBJ2-5; TRBD1 might be the D (5 bases). Looked up from germline, CDR1 is SGHAT and CDR2 is FQNNGV. Between the trimmed V and J ends, which lost 0 bases and 4 bases, there was a span of 12 bases. This CDR3 has 15 residues. The DNA of the CDR3 is TGTGCCAGCAGCTTAGATCAGGGCAGGGTAGAGACCCAGTACTTC. Amino acid sequence: CASSLDQGRVETQYF.

V usage is TRBV9 and J usage is TRBJ2-1; TRBD2 aligns across 11 bases. This CDR3 is built from 16 residues. V was pared by 0 bases and J by 10 bases, with 9 bases of the junction left unmatched. The germline V gene encodes CDR1 SGDLS and CDR2 YYNGEE. The CDR3 reads CASSVGELAGVIEQFF. In DNA form, the CDR3 reads TGTGCCAGCAGCGTAGGGGAACTAGCGGGAGTAATAGAGCAGTTCTTC.

The V and J genes are TRBV3-1 (or the pseudogene TRBV3-2) and TRBJ2-5, with D possibly matching TRBD2 (5 bases). Germline assignment: CDR1 LGHDT and CDR2 YNNKEL (reference sequence). Between the trimmed V and J ends, which lost 3 bases and 4 bases, there was a span of 15 bases. CDR3 length: 15 residues. The CDR3 DNA is TGTGCCAGCAGCCAGCGGGTGGGGAAGGTAGAGACCCAGTACTTC. Translated, it gives CASSQRVGKVETQYF.

There are a few counts of this clone. The J gene is TRBJ2-7, the V gene TRBV7-8, with TRBD2 matching 9 bases. The CDR3 is 14 amino acids. From germline, CDR1 is SGHVS and CDR2 FQNEAQ. V was pared by 2 bases and J by 1 base, with 0 bases of the junction left unmatched. The CDR3: CASSLTSGSYEQYF. The DNA of the CDR3 is TGTGCCAGCAGCTTAACTAGCGGGTCCTACGAGCAGTACTTC.

J is TRBJ2-7 and V is TRBV11-3, with D perhaps TRBD2 (7 bases). Germline V gives CDR1 SGHNT, CDR2 YENEEA. The CDR3 is 14 residues long. Trimming pared 3 bases from V and 6 bases from J, leaving 15 bases between. CDR3 residues: CASSFGGPSGEQYF. DNA for the CDR3: TGTGCCAGCAGCTTCGGGGGGCCCTCCGGCGAGCAGTACTTC.

The V and J genes are TRBV19 and TRBJ2-1, with 9 bases fitting TRBD2. Germline assignment: CDR1 LNHDA and CDR2 SQIVND (reference sequence). Trimming removed 4 bases from V and 0 bases from J; junction bases left unmatched: 7. This CDR3 is 17 amino acids long. CDR3 amino acids: CASSTRTSESSYNEQFF. The CDR3 nucleotides read TGTGCCAGTAGTACCCGGACTAGCGAGAGCTCCTACAATGAGCAGTTCTTC. Full variable domain (missing parts from reference TRBV19 and TRBJ2-1): DGGITQSPKYLFRKEGQNVTLSCEQNLNHDAMYWYRQDPGQGLRLIYYSQIVNDFQKGDIAEGYSVSREKKESFPLTVTSAQKNPTAFYLCASSTRTSESSYNEQFFGPGTRLTVL.

V gene TRBV28 combines with J gene TRBJ2-1; 12 positions agree with TRBD2. In germline, CDR1 is MDHEN, CDR2 SYDVKM. V lost 6 bases to trimming and J lost 5 bases; unmatched junction nucleotides: 8. The CDR3 has 16 amino acids. CDR3 amino acids: CASSFLAGGPDNEQFF. CDR3 nucleotides: TGTGCCAGCAGCTTCCTAGCGGGAGGGCCGGACAATGAGCAGTTCTTC.

The chain has TRBV7-9 and TRBJ1-2, with TRBD1 matching 7 bases. J gave up 0 bases and V 5 bases, and 12 bases lay outside the gene matches. CDR3 length: 17 amino acids. CDR1 is SEHNR, CDR2 FQNEAQ, per germline (reference sequence). The CDR3 loop is CASSRLRGQDSNYGYTF. In DNA form, the CDR3 reads TGTGCCAGCAGCCGTCTCCGAGGACAGGATTCTAACTATGGCTACACCTTC.

This clone was seen more than once but under ten times. The rearrangement links TRBV12-3 or TRBV12-4 to TRBJ2-7; D is unresolved. Trimming removed 3 bases from V and 6 bases from J, with 6 bases in between. The CDR3 has 11 amino acids. Here the CDR3 reads CASSLLAEQYF. CDR3 nucleotides: TGTGCCAGCAGTTTGTTGGCCGAGCAGTACTTC.

The V call is TRBV5-1, the J call TRBJ2-1; no clear D gene. The V and J ends lost 3 bases and 7 bases respectively, with 14 bases between them. The CDR3 has 14 amino acids. Germline CDR1 reads SGHRS; CDR2 reads YFSETQ. The CDR3 sequence: CASSSGVLRNEQFF. For the CDR3, the DNA is TGCGCCAGCAGCTCGGGTGTTCTTAGGAATGAGCAGTTCTTC.

The chain is built from TRBV3-1 (or the pseudogene TRBV3-2) and TRBJ1-2, with 9 bases aligning to TRBD1. The CDR3 has 18 amino acids. J gave up 5 bases and V 0 bases, and 13 bases lay outside the gene matches. Per the germline V gene, CDR1 is LGHDT and CDR2 is YNNKEL (reference sequence). For the CDR3, the DNA is TGTGCCAGCAGCCAAGAAGTCGGGACAGGGCGAATTCTATATGGCTACACCTTC. Translating gives CASSQEVGTGRILYGYTF.

The chain is built from TRBV3-1 (or the pseudogene TRBV3-2) and TRBJ2-5; 10 nucleotides align to TRBD1. This CDR3 has 18 residues. After removal of 1 base from V and 4 bases from J, the junction contained 12 bases not matched to a gene. CDR1 and CDR2 (germline): LGHDT, YNNKEL (reference sequence). For the CDR3, the DNA is TGTGCCAGCAGCCAAGGAACGGGACAGGGGACGCGGGGAGAGACCCAGTACTTC. Protein sequence: CASSQGTGQGTRGETQYF.

The V gene is TRBV2, the J gene TRBJ2-7, with D possibly matching TRBD2 (6 bases). Germline values: CDR1 SNHLY, CDR2 FYNNEI. The V end lost 10 bases, the J end lost 1 base, and 17 bases lay between the germline ends. CDR3 length equals 14 residues. The DNA for the CDR3 is TGTGCCACCACTTTGGGGGGAAGGTCCTACGAGCAGTACTTC. It yields the protein CATTLGGRSYEQYF. Filled out from reference TRBV2 and TRBJ2-7, the complete variable domain reads EPEVTQTPSHQVTQMGQEVILRCVPISNHLYFYWYRQILGQKVEFLVSFYNNEISEKSEIFDDQFSVERPDGSNFTLKIRSTKLEDSAMYFCATTLGGRSYEQYFGPGTRLTVT.

The V call is TRBV19, the J call TRBJ1-1, with D hard to call. This CDR3 has 14 amino acids. Germline V gene lookup returns CDR1 LNHDA and CDR2 SQIVND (reference sequence). V lost 5 bases, J lost 5 bases, and 15 bases lay in between. CDR3 sequence reads: CASSDRVGETEAFF. CDR3 coding DNA: TGTGCCAGTAGTGACCGGGTCGGGGAGACTGAAGCTTTCTTT. The full variable domain, completed using reference TRBV19 and TRBJ1-1, is DGGITQSPKYLFRKEGQNVTLSCEQNLNHDAMYWYRQDPGQGLRLIYYSQIVNDFQKGDIAEGYSVSREKKESFPLTVTSAQKNPTAFYLCASSDRVGETEAFFGQGTRLTVV.

The rearrangement uses TRBV28 and TRBJ1-5; the match to TRBD1 covers 8 bases. Germline CDR1 reads MDHEN; CDR2 reads SYDVKM. Trimming took 7 bases from V and 4 from J; bases not matched to a gene: 6. The CDR3 has 14 amino acids. CDR3 sequence reads: CASTSDRGNQPQHF. As DNA, the CDR3 is TGTGCCAGCACCTCTGACAGGGGTAATCAGCCCCAGCATTTT.

The rearrangement links TRBV28 to TRBJ2-7; 8 nucleotides agree with TRBD2. There are 15 residues in the CDR3. Per germline, CDR1 MDHEN and CDR2 SYDVKM. Unmatched junction bases numbered 13, after V lost 11 bases and J lost 1 base. In DNA form, the CDR3 reads TGTGCCTGCCAAATGGTAGCGGGAACGTCCTACGAGCAGTACTTC. It is translated as CACQMVAGTSYEQYF.

In this sample, this clone turned up a few times. The chain links TRBV5-6 to TRBJ2-7; 8 positions agree with TRBD1. Germline-derived CDR1 and CDR2 are SGHDT and YYEEEE. The CDR3 has 15 amino acids. Losses at the gene ends were 0 bases for V and 3 bases for J; bases not matched to a gene: 5. The CDR3 DNA sequence: TGTGCCAGCAGCTTGGGACAGGGGAGAGTCTACGAGCAGTACTTC. Protein: CASSLGQGRVYEQYF.